This entry describes one TCR beta chain. The sample belongs to a study of cytomegalovirus exposure and HLA in healthy donors. The length of the CDR3 is 14 residues. The V and J ends lost 4 bases and 6 bases, in that order; junction bases with no gene match: 6. Germline V gene sequence: CDR1 SGHRS, CDR2 YFSETQ. It was with 60 Vbeta and 13 Jbeta primers that the PCR ran. Generated by immunoSEQ multiplex PCR, the TCRdb table keeps only in-frame clones and is missing some. The repertoire consists of about 200,000 clones, with 75% to 90% occurring once and the leading ten covering roughly 0.33%. The sample consisted of PBMCs. The source is a woman aged 25-40 years in good health and CMV-seronegative. V gene TRBV5-1 combines with J gene TRBJ2-7, with TRBD2 matching 11 bases. CDR3 nucleotide sequence: TGCGCCAGCAGCCCGGGACTAGCGGAGGGCGAGCAGTACTTC. Protein: CASSPGLAEGEQYF.